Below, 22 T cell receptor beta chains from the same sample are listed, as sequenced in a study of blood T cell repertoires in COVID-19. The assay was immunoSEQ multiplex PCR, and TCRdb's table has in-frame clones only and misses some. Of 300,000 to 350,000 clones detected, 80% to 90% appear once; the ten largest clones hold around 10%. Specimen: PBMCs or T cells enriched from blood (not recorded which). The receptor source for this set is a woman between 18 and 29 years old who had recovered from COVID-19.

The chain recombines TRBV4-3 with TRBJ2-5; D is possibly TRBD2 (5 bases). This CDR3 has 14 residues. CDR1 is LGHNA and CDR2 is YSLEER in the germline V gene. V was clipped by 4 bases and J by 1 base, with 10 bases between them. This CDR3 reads CASSPEGGQETQYF. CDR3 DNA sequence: TGCGCCAGCAGCCCCGAGGGTGGCCAAGAGACCCAGTACTTC.

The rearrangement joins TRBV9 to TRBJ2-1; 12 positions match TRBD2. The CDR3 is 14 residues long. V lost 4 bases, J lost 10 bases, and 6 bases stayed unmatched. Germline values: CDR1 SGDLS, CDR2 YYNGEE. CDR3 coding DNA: TGTGCCAGCAGCCTAGCGGGAGGGCCGCGCGAGCAGTTCTTC. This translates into CASSLAGGPREQFF.

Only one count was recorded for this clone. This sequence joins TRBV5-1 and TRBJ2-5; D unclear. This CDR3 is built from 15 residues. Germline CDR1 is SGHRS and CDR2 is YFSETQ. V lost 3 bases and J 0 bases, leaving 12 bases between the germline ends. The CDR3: CASSSFSSNQETQYF. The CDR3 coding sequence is TGCGCCAGCAGCTCCTTTAGCTCCAACCAAGAGACCCAGTACTTC. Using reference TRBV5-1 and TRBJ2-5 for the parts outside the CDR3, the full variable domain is KAGVTQTPRYLIKTRGQQVTLSCSPISGHRSVSWYQQTPGQGLQFLFEYFSETQRNKGNFPGRFSGRQFSNSRSEMNVSTLELGDSALYLCASSSFSSNQETQYFGPGTRLLVL.

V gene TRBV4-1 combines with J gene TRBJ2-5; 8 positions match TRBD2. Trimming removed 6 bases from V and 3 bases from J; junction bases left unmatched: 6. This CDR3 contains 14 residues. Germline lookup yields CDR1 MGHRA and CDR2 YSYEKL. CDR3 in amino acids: CASSSLAGKETQYF. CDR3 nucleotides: TGCGCCAGCAGTTCCTTAGCGGGGAAAGAGACCCAGTACTTC.

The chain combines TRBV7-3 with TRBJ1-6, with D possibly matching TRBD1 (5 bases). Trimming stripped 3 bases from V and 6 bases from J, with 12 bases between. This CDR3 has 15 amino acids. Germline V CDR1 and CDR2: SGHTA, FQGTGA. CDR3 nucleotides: TGTGCCAGCAGCTTGGGGGGGATATCTAATTCACCCCTCCACTTT. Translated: CASSLGGISNSPLHF.

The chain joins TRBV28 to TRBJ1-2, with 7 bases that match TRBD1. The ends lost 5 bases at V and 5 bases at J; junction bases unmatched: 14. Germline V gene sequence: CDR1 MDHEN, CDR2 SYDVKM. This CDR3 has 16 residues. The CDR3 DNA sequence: TGTGCCAGCAGTCCGTCCGTCGACAGGGAAAGTTATGGCTACACCTTC. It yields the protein CASSPSVDRESYGYTF.

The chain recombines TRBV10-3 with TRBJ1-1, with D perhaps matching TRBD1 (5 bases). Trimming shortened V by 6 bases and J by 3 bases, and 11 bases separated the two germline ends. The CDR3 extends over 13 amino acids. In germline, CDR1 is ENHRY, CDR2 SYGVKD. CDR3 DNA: TGTGCCATCAGGAAGACAGACGACACTGAAGCTTTCTTT. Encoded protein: CAIRKTDDTEAFF.

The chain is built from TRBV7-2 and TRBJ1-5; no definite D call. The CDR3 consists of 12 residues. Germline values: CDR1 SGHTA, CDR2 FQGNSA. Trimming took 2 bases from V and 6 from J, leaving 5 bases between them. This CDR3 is CASSLQFQPQHF. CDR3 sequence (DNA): TGTGCCAGCAGCTTACAGTTTCAGCCCCAGCATTTT.

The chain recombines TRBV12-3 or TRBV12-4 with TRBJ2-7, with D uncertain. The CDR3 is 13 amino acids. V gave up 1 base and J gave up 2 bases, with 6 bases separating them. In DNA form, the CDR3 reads TGTGCCAGCAGTTTAGTGGTAGCCTACGAGCAGTACTTC. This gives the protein CASSLVVAYEQYF.

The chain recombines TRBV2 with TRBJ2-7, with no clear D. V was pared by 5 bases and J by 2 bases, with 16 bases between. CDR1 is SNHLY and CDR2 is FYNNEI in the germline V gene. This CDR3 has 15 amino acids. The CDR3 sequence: CASSLRLTSAYEQYF. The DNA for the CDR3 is TGTGCCAGCAGTTTAAGACTTACCTCAGCCTACGAGCAGTACTTC. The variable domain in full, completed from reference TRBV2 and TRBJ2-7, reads EPEVTQTPSHQVTQMGQEVILRCVPISNHLYFYWYRQILGQKVEFLVSFYNNEISEKSEIFDDQFSVERPDGSNFTLKIRSTKLEDSAMYFCASSLRLTSAYEQYFGPGTRLTVT.

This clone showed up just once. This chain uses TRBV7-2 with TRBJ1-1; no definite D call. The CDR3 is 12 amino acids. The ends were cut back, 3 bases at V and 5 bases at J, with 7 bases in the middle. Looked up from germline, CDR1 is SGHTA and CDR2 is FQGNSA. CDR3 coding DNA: TGTGCCAGCAGCTTGAGTTGGACTGAAGCTTTCTTT. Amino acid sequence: CASSLSWTEAFF.

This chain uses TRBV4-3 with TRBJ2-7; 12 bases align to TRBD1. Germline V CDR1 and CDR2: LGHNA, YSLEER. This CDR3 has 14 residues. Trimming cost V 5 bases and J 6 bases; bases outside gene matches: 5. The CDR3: CASSSGQGASEQYF. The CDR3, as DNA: TGCGCCAGCAGCTCGGGACAGGGGGCGTCCGAGCAGTACTTC.

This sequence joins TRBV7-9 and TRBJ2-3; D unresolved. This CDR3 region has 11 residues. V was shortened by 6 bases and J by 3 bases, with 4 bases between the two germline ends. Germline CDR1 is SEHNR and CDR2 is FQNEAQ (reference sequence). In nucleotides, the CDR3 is TGTGCCAGCAGGGCTACAGATACGCAGTATTTT. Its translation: CASRATDTQYF.

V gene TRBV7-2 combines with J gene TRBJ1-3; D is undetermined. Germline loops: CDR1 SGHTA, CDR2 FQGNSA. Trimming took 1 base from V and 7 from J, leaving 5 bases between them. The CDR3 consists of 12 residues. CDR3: CASSLERNTIYF. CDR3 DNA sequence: TGTGCCAGCAGCTTAGAGCGGAACACCATATATTTT.

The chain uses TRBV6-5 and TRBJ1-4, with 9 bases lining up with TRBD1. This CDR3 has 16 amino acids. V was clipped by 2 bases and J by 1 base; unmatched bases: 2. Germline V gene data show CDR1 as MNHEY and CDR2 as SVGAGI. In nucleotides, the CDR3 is TGTGCCAGCAGTTACGGACAGGGGATAACTAATGAAAAACTGTTTTTT. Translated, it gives CASSYGQGITNEKLFF.

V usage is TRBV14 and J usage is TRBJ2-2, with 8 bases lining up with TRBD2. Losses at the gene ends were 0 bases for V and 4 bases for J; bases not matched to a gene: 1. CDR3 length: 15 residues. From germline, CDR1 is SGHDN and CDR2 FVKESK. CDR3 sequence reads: CASSQDTSGTGELFF. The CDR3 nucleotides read TGTGCCAGCAGCCAAGACACTAGCGGCACCGGGGAGCTGTTTTTT.

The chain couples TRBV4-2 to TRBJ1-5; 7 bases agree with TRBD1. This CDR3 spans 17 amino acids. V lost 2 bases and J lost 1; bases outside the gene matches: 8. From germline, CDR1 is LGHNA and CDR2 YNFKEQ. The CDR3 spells CASSQKVDRESNQPQHF. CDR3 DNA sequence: TGTGCCAGCAGCCAAAAAGTAGACAGGGAAAGCAATCAGCCCCAGCATTTT.

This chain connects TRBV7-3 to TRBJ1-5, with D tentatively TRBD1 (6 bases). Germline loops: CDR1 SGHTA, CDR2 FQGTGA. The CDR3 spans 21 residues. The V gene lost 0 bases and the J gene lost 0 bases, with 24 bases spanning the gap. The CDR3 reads CASSLTQNEDSIWDSNQPQHF. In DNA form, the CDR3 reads TGTGCCAGCAGCTTAACGCAAAATGAGGACAGTATTTGGGATAGCAATCAGCCCCAGCATTTT.

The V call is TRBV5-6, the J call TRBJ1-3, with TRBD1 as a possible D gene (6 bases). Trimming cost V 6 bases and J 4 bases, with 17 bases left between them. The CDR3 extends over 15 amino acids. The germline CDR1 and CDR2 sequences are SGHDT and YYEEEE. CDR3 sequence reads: CASKPQGYRGNTIYF. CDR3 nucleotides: TGTGCCAGCAAGCCACAGGGTTATCGGGGAAACACCATATATTTT.

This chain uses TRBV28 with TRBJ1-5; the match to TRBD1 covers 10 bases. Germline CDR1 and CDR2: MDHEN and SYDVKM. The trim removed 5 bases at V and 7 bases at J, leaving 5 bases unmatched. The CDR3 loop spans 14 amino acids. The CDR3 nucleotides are TGTGCCAGCAGTCGACAGGGGGCTGAACAGCCCCAGCATTTT. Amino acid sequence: CASSRQGAEQPQHF.

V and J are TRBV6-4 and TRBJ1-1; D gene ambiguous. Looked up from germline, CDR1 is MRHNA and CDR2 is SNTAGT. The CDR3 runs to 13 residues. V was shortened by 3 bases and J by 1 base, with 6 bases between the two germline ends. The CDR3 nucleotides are TGTGCCAGCAGTGAGGGAGAGAACACTGAAGCTTTCTTT. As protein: CASSEGENTEAFF.

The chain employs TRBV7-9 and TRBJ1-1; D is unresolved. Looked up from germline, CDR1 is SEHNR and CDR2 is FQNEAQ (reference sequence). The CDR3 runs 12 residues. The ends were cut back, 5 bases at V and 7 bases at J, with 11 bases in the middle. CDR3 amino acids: CASSQTGVEAFF. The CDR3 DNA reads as TGTGCCAGCAGCCAGACGGGAGTTGAAGCTTTCTTT.